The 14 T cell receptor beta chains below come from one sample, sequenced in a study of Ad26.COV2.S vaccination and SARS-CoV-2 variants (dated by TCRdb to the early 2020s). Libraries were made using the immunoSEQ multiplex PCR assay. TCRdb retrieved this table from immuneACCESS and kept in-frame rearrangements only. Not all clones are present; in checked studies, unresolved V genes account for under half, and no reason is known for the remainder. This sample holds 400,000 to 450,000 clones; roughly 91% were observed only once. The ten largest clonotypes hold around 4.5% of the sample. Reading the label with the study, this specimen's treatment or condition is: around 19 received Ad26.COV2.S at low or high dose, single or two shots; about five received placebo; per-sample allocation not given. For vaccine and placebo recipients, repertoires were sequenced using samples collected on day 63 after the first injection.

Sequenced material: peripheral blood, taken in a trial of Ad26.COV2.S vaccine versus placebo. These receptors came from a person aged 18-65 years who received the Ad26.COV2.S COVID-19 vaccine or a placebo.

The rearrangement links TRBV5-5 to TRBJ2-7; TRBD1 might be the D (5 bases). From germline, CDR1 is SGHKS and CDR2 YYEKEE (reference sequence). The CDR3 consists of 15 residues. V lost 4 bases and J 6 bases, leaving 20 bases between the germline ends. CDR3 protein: CASSIRLSGAGEQYF. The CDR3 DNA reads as TGTGCCAGCAGCATTCGCCTCTCTGGGGCCGGCGAGCAGTACTTC.

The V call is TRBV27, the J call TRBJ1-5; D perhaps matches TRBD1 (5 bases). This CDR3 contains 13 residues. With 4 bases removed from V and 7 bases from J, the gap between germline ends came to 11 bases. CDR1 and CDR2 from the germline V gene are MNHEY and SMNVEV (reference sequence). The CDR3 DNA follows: TGTGCCAGCAGTTCCATCGGGGGGCAGCCCCAGCATTTT. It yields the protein CASSSIGGQPQHF.

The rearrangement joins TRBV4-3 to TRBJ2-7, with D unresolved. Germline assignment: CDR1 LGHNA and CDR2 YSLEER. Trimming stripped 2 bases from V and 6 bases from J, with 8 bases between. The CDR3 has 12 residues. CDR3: CASSQLGPEQYF. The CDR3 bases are TGCGCCAGCAGCCAATTGGGTCCCGAGCAGTACTTC.

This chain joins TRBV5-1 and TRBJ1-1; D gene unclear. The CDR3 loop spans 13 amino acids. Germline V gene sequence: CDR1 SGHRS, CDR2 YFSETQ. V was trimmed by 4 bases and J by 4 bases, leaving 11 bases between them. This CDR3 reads CASSPDRPTEAFF. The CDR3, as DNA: TGCGCCAGCAGCCCGGACCGGCCCACTGAAGCTTTCTTT. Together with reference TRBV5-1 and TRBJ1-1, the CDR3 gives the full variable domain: KAGVTQTPRYLIKTRGQQVTLSCSPISGHRSVSWYQQTPGQGLQFLFEYFSETQRNKGNFPGRFSGRQFSNSRSEMNVSTLELGDSALYLCASSPDRPTEAFFGQGTRLTVV.

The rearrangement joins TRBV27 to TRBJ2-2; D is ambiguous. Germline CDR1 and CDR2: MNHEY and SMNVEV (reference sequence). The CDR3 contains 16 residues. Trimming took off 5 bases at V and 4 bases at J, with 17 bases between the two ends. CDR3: CASSQTGGRLTGELFF. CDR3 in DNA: TGTGCCAGCAGTCAAACGGGCGGTCGCCTCACCGGGGAGCTGTTTTTT.

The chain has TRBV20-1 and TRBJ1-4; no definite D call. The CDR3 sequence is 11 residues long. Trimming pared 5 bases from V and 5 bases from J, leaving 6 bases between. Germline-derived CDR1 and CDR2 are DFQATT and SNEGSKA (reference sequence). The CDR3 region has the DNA TGCAGTGCTTGGATCAATGAAAAACTGTTTTTT. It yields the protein CSAWINEKLFF.

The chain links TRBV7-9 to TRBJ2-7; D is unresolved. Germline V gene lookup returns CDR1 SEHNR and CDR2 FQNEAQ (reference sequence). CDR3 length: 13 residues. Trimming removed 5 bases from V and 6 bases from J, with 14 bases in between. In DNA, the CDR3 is TGTGCCAGCAGCCCTACTCTCACGGGCGAGCAGTACTTC. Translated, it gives CASSPTLTGEQYF.

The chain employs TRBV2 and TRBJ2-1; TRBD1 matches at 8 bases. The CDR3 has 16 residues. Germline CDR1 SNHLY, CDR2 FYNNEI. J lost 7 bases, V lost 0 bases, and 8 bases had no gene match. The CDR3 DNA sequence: TGTGCCAGCAGTGAAGCGGGAGCCCGGACAGGGAATGAGCAGTTCTTC. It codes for CASSEAGARTGNEQFF.

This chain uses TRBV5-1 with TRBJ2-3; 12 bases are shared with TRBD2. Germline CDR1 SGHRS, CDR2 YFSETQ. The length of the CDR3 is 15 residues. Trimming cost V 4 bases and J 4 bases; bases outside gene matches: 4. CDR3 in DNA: TGCGCCAGCAGCCGATGGACTAGCGGGGCAGATACGCAGTATTTT. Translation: CASSRWTSGADTQYF.

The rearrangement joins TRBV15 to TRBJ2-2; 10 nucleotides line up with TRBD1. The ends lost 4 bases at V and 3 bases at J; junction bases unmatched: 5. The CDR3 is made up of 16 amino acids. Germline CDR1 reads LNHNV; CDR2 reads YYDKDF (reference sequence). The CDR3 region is CATSTRQGAHTGELFF. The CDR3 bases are TGTGCCACCAGCACCCGACAGGGGGCTCACACCGGGGAGCTGTTTTTT.

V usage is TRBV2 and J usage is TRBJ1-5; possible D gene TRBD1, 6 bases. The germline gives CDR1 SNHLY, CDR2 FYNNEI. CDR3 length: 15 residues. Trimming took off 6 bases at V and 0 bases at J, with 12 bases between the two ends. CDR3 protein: CASRAGTISNQPQHF. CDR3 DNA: TGTGCCAGCAGGGCCGGGACAATTAGCAATCAGCCCCAGCATTTT.

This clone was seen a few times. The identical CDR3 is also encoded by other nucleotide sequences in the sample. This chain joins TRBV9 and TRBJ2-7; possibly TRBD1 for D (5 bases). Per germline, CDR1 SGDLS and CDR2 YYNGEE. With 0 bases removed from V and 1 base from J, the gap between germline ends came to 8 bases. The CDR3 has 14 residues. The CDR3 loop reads CASSVADSSYEQYF. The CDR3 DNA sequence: TGTGCCAGCAGCGTAGCAGACAGTTCCTACGAGCAGTACTTC.

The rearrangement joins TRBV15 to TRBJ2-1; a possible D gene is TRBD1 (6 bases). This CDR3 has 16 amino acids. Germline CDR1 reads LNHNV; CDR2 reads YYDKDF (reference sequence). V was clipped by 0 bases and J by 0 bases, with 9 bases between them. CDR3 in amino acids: CATSRDQGISYNEQFF. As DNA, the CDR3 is TGTGCCACCAGCAGAGATCAGGGGATCTCCTACAATGAGCAGTTCTTC.

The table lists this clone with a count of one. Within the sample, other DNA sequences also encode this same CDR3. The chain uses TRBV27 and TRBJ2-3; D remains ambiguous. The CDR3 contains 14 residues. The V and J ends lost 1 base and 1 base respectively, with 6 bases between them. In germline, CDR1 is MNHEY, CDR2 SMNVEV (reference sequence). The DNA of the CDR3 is TGTGCCAGCAGTTTATGGGGTGGCACAGATACGCAGTATTTT. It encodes CASSLWGGTDTQYF.